The TCR beta chain under discussion was sequenced for a study of regulatory and conventional T cells in RAG deficiency. The CDR3 length is 11 residues. Germline values: CDR1 SGHKS, CDR2 YYEKEE (reference sequence). The ends were cut back, 3 bases at V and 2 bases at J, with 3 bases in the middle. Blood CD4+ CD25-high CD127-low regulatory T cells supplied the genomic DNA template. A note on this clone: Antigen specificity is unknown.

Findings and limits, study-wide: Shannon entropy fell and Simpson indices rose in RAG-deficient patients. Sorted Omenn CD25-high CD127-low cells may not be bona fide Tregs. Patient subsets had shorter CDR3s; Omenn Treg-Tconv overlap exceeded 85%.

TCRdb's copy holds only in-frame clones and misses some; the assay was immunoSEQ multiplex PCR. In the table there are tens of thousands of clones, under 95% of which are singletons. These data were likewise used in another study, on regulatory T cells. From that report: Amplification used 52 TRBV primers and 13 TRBJ primers.

Source material: Tregs sorted from blood. The clonotype was recovered from a human donor in good health. The chain couples TRBV5-5 to TRBJ2-7; the D is unclear. The CDR3 DNA reads as TGTGCCAGCAGCTCCGCCTACGAGCAGTACTTC. Encoded protein: CASSSAYEQYF.